This TCR beta chain came from a study of T cells in Graves' hyperthyroidism and ophthalmopathy. What was amplified from RNA transcripts were TCR beta CDR3 regions. HTBI primers were employed in a first-round RT-PCR of the TCR CDR3. One entry per CDR3 protein, called by TCRdb with MiXCR from the multiplex PCR reads. The data show approximately 510,000 distinct CDR3 sequences, with 40% to 55% seen just once and around two fifths held by the top ten. Based on clinical symptoms, serum thyroxine and TRAb, thyroid ultrasound and orbital computed tomography, diagnoses were reached. CDR1 is SEHNR and CDR2 is FQNEAQ in the germline V gene (reference sequence). The germline V and J ends were trimmed by 1 base and 5 bases, with 11 bases remaining between them. The CDR3 is 15 residues long.

This clonotype was obtained from an adult woman with Graves' disease, either hyperthyroidism or ophthalmopathy (not recorded which). The sample taken for sequencing was peripheral blood or thyroid tissue (not recorded which). The chain couples TRBV7-9 to TRBJ2-2; D not resolved. The DNA for the CDR3 is TGTGCCAGCAGCTTAGTCGGGTCCTTGACCGGGGAGCTGTTTTTT. It is translated as CASSLVGSLTGELFF.